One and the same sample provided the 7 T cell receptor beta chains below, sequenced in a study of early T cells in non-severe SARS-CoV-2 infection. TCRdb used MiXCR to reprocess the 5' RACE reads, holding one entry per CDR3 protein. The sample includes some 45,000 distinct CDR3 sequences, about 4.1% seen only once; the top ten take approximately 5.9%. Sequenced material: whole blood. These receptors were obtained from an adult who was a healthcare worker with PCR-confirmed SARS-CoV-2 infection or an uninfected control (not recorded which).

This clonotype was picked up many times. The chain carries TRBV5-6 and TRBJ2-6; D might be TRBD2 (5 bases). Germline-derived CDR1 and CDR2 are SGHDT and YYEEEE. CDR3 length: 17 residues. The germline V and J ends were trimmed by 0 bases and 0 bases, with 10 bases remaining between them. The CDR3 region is CASSLVLAFSGANVLTF. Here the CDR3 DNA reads TGTGCCAGCAGCTTGGTTCTAGCCTTCTCTGGGGCCAACGTCCTGACTTTC.

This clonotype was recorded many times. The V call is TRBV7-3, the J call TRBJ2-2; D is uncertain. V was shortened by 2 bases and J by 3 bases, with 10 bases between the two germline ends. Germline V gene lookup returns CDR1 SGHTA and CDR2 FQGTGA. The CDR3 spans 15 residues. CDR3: CASSLGQAYTGELFF. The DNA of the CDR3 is TGTGCCAGCAGCTTAGGCCAGGCATACACCGGGGAGCTGTTTTTT.

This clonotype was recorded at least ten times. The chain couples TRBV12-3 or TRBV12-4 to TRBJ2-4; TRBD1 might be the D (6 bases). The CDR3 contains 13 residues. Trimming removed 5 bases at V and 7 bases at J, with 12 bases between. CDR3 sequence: CASSPHQGNIQYF. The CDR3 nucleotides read TGTGCCAGCAGTCCCCACCAGGGGAACATTCAGTACTTC.

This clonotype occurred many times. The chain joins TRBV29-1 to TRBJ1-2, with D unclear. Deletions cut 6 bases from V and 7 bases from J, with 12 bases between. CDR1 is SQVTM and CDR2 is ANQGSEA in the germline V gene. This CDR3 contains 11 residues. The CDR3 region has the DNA TGCAGCGTATTGGAGGAGGCTGGCTACACCTTC. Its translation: CSVLEEAGYTF.

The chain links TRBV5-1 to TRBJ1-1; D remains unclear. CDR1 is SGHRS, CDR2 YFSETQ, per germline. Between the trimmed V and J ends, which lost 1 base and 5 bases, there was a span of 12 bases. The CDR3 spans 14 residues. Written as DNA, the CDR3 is TGCGCCAGCAGCTTGTCCGGGCTGAGGACTGAAGCTTTCTTT. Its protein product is CASSLSGLRTEAFF.

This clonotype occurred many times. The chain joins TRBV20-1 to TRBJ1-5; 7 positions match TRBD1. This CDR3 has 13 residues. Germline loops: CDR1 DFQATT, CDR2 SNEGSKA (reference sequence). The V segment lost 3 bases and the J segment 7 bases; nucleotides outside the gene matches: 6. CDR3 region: CSARTQGSQPQHF. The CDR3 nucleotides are TGCAGTGCTAGGACACAGGGGAGCCAGCCCCAGCATTTT.

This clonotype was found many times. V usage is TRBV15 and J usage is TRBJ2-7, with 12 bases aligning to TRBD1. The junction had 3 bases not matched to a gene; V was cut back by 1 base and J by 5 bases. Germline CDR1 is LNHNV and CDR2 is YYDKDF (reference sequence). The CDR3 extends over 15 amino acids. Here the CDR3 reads CATSRAGTGGHEQYF. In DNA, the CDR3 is TGTGCCACCAGCAGAGCCGGGACAGGGGGCCACGAGCAGTACTTC.